Below are 29 T cell receptor beta chains sequenced from a single sample in a study of tumor-infiltrating lymphocytes in primary liver carcinoma. A constant-region primer primed TCR beta cDNA synthesis from 400 to 550 ng of total RNA. Investigators got TCR beta libraries out of three nested multiplex PCR rounds, done with slightly modified ARM-PCR. Forward primers for TRBV1-TRBV30 and a C-beta reverse primer served the first two PCR rounds, at about 9 cycles each. Each CDR3 protein gets one entry after TCRdb re-called the multiplex PCR reads with MiXCR. Here the sample spans around 330,000 distinct CDR3 sequences, 65% being singletons. Researchers drew blood RNA from unsorted whole blood and extracted germline DNA as well. The sequenced sample was peripheral blood. Receptors originate from a man aged 35-49 years with primary liver carcinoma and hepatitis B virus infection.

The chain combines TRBV18 with TRBJ2-1, with 9 positions matching TRBD1. The CDR3 length is 16 residues. V shed 3 bases and J 12 bases; nucleotides not matched to a gene: 15. In germline, CDR1 is KGHSH, CDR2 LQKENI. This CDR3 is CASSPRQGGGISVQFF. Written as DNA, the CDR3 is TGTGCCAGCTCACCGCGACAGGGGGGGGGTATCAGCGTGCAGTTCTTC.

The gene calls are TRBV29-1 and TRBJ2-5, with D perhaps matching TRBD2 (7 bases). CDR3 length: 14 residues. The germline V gene has CDR1 SQVTM and CDR2 ANQGSEA. The V gene lost 6 bases and the J gene lost 14 bases, with 28 bases spanning the gap. The CDR3 DNA reads TGCAGCGTACAAGTTACGGGGGGCGAGGGCGAGCACTACTTC. Amino acids: CSVQVTGGEGEHYF. The full variable domain, with the rest looked up from reference TRBV29-1 and TRBJ2-5, is SAVISQKPSRDICQRGTSLTIQCQVDSQVTMMFWYRQQPGQSLTLIATANQGSEATYESGFVIDKFPISRPNLTFSTLTVSNMSPEDSSIYLCSVQVTGGEGEHYFGPGTRLLVL.

Comment on this clonotype: This may stem from a read error, because a much larger clone lies one nucleotide away. The chain links TRBV10-3 to TRBJ2-7; 9 nucleotides match TRBD1. Germline lookup yields CDR1 ENHRY and CDR2 SYGVKD. The CDR3 runs 15 residues. Trimming cost V 7 bases and J 0 bases; bases outside gene matches: 7. The CDR3 DNA reads TGTGCCATCAAGGGGACAGGGTCGAGCTCCTACGAGCAGTACTTC. Translated, it gives CAIKGTGSSSYEQYF.

For the CDR3, the DNA is TGTGCCTGGGAAACACGACAGTCGGCCAGCTATGGCTACACCTTC. As protein: CAWETRQSASYGYTF. The V call is TRBV30, the J call TRBJ1-2; D is perhaps TRBD1 (5 bases). Germline CDR1 and CDR2: GTSNPN and SVGIG (reference sequence). V lost 5 bases and J lost 4, with 20 bases in between. This CDR3 has 15 residues. The variable domain in full, completed from reference TRBV30 and TRBJ1-2, reads SQTIHQWPATLVQPVGSPLSLECTVEGTSNPNLYWYRQAAGRGLQLLFYSVGIGQISSEVPQNLSASRPQDRQFILSSKKLLLSDSGFYLCAWETRQSASYGYTFGSGTRLTVV.

The CDR3 protein is CARKRTGKLTAQYF. The CDR3 region has the DNA TGTGCCAGGAAAAGGACAGGAAAGCTAACGGCCCAGTACTTC. The chain couples TRBV2 to TRBJ2-5, with 7 bases aligning to TRBD1. The J segment lost 9 bases and the V segment lost 9 bases, leaving 16 bases of the junction unmatched. The CDR3 extends over 14 amino acids. CDR1 SNHLY and CDR2 FYNNEI come from the germline V gene.

In regard to this clonotype: A much larger clonotype is one base distant, so this may be a read error. The chain joins TRBV4-2 to TRBJ2-6; perhaps TRBD1 as D (6 bases). The CDR3 consists of 19 residues. From germline, CDR1 is LGHNA and CDR2 YNFKEQ. The CDR3 DNA reads TGTACCAGCAGCCAAGATCCGGGACATTACAGCTCTGGGGCCAACGTCCTGACTTTC. It codes for CTSSQDPGHYSSGANVLTF.

This clonotype has just a few counts. The genes are TRBV7-9 and TRBJ1-1; D unclear. There are 14 residues in the CDR3. Germline-derived CDR1 and CDR2 are SEHNR and FQNEAQ (reference sequence). V lost 4 bases and J 0 bases, leaving 9 bases between the germline ends. The CDR3 DNA sequence: TGTGCCAGCAGCTCCAACAGCGTGAACACTGAAGCTTTCTTT. The encoded protein is CASSSNSVNTEAFF.

At least ten counts were recorded for this clonotype. The chain links TRBV28 to TRBJ1-1; possibly TRBD1 for D (5 bases). The CDR3 has 15 residues. Trimming shortened V by 4 bases and J by 2 bases, and 14 bases separated the two germline ends. Germline loops: CDR1 MDHEN, CDR2 SYDVKM. The CDR3 region is CASSSQGVANTEAFF. The CDR3 region has the DNA TGTGCCAGCAGTTCCCAGGGAGTCGCCAACACTGAAGCTTTCTTT.

Note on this clonotype: A much larger clone differs from this one at a single base, so this may be a read error. V gene TRBV13 combines with J gene TRBJ2-1, with D perhaps matching TRBD1 (6 bases). The CDR3 totals 15 residues. Germline assignment: CDR1 PRHDT and CDR2 FYEKMQ (reference sequence). The CDR3 protein is CVSSLLGAAHNEQFF. The CDR3 region has the DNA TGTGTCAGCAGCCTACTGGGGGCAGCTCACAATGAGCAGTTCTTC.

This clonotype was seen once. An end of the junction does not agree with germline; a read error may underlie this. CDR3 sequence: CASSPSGTGFYDYTF. As DNA, the CDR3 is TGTGCCAGCAGCCCCTCCGGGACAGGGTTCTATGACTACACCTTC. This rearrangement joins TRBV14 to TRBJ1-2, with 9 bases lining up with TRBD1. Germline CDR1 SGHDN, CDR2 FVKESK. The CDR3 runs 15 residues.

The rearrangement joins TRBV7-9 to TRBJ1-6; tentative D call: TRBD1 (5 bases). V lost 4 bases, J lost 3 bases, and 7 bases lay in between. The CDR3 is 14 amino acids. Germline loops: CDR1 SEHNR, CDR2 FQNEAQ (reference sequence). The CDR3 is CASSSGLYNSPLHF. The CDR3 DNA is TGTGCCAGCAGCTCAGGGCTCTATAATTCACCCCTCCACTTT.

This clonotype was counted ten times or more. V gene TRBV4-1 combines with J gene TRBJ1-5; TRBD1 might be the D (5 bases). The CDR3 runs to 16 residues. Trimming removed 0 bases at V and 0 bases at J, with 9 bases between. Germline V gives CDR1 MGHRA, CDR2 YSYEKL. The CDR3: CASSQDGAPSNQPQHF. CDR3 DNA sequence: TGCGCCAGCAGCCAAGACGGGGCACCTAGCAATCAGCCCCAGCATTTT.

The chain employs TRBV16 and TRBJ1-1, with unresolved D. The CDR3 has 14 residues. Germline CDR1 reads KGHSY; CDR2 reads FQNENV. The V gene lost 4 bases and the J gene lost 1 base, with 10 bases spanning the gap. This chain's CDR3 is CASSLWTGNTEAFF. The DNA of the CDR3 is TGTGCCAGCAGCCTTTGGACTGGGAACACTGAAGCTTTCTTT.

The J gene is TRBJ1-1, the V gene TRBV28; D may be TRBD1 (5 bases). This CDR3 has 16 amino acids. Germline CDR1 reads MDHEN; CDR2 reads SYDVKM. The V end was cut by 2 bases, the J end by 5 bases, with 18 bases between. CDR3 sequence (DNA): TGTGCCAGCAGTTTAGGGGCAGGTCTAAGGTTGACTGAAGCTTTCTTT. It specifies CASSLGAGLRLTEAFF.

A few counts support this clonotype. This chain connects TRBV7-9 to TRBJ2-7; D is ambiguous. The CDR3 runs 15 residues. V shed 2 bases and J shed 3 bases, with 14 bases lying between them. CDR1 is SEHNR, CDR2 FQNEAQ, per germline (reference sequence). This CDR3 is CASSLKDGHDYEQYF. The CDR3 DNA follows: TGTGCCAGCAGCTTAAAGGACGGGCATGACTACGAGCAGTACTTC.

With regard to this clonotype: This clone may be a read error of a much larger clone one base away. The CDR3 does not close with the conserved phenylalanine or tryptophan, likely indicating a read error. This chain links TRBV6-6 with TRBJ2-7; TRBD1 aligns across 7 bases. The CDR3 spans 13 residues. CDR1 and CDR2 (germline): MNHNY, SVGAGI (reference sequence). Unmatched junction bases numbered 4, after V lost 6 bases and J lost 2 bases. CDR3 nucleotide sequence: TGTGCCAGCAGCCTACAGGGGACCTACGAGCAGTACTAC. Its protein product is CASSLQGTYEQYY.

This clonotype has ten or more counts. This rearrangement joins TRBV10-3 to TRBJ2-7, with 8 bases fitting TRBD2. Germline V gene data show CDR1 as ENHRY and CDR2 as SYGVKD. J lost 2 bases, V lost 6 bases, and 3 bases had no gene match. The CDR3 contains 13 residues. In DNA form, the CDR3 reads TGTGCCATCAGGACTAGCGCCACCTACGAGCAGTACTTC. Protein sequence: CAIRTSATYEQYF.

The sample holds many counts of this clonotype. The chain joins TRBV4-3 to TRBJ2-5, with 11 bases aligning to TRBD1. CDR1 LGHNA and CDR2 YSLEER come from the germline V gene. The CDR3 length is 16 residues. V was pared by 0 bases and J by 5 bases, with 5 bases of the junction left unmatched. CDR3 protein: CASSQEGTGGVETQYF. The CDR3 region has the DNA TGCGCCAGCAGCCAAGAAGGGACAGGGGGAGTGGAGACCCAGTACTTC.

In the case of this clonotype: No conserved phenylalanine or tryptophan ends this CDR3, so it is likely a read error. This rearrangement joins TRBV4-1 to TRBJ1-1; no reliable D call. The V gene lost 2 bases and the J gene lost 5 bases, with 15 bases spanning the gap. Germline CDR1 and CDR2: MGHRA and YSYEKL. This CDR3 has 15 residues. This chain's CDR3 is CASSQPEVVGTEAFS. The CDR3 DNA reads as TGCGCCAGCAGCCAACCCGAGGTCGTTGGGACTGAAGCTTTCTCT.

This clonotype has more than one count but fewer than ten. The rearrangement joins TRBV12-3 or TRBV12-4 to TRBJ1-3; D call uncertain. V lost 5 bases, J lost 2 bases, and 10 bases lay in between. The CDR3 extends over 14 amino acids. The CDR3 DNA is TGTGCCAGCAGTCGGACGGGCCCTGGAAACACCATATATTTT. Translation: CASSRTGPGNTIYF.

This clonotype was recorded many times. CDR3 protein: CSVDDQTGADTQYF. The CDR3 nucleotides read TGCAGCGTTGATGATCAAACTGGGGCAGATACGCAGTATTTT. The chain joins TRBV29-1 to TRBJ2-3; unclear D gene. CDR1 is SQVTM and CDR2 is ANQGSEA in the germline V gene. The CDR3 runs to 14 residues. The V gene lost 3 bases and the J gene lost 4 bases, with 14 bases spanning the gap.

Worth noting for this clonotype: This likely comes from a read error, as the CDR3 has no conserved phenylalanine or tryptophan at its end. The CDR3 DNA follows: TGTGCCATCAGTGAGTCATTGGAACTCTACGAGCAGTACTTA. Translation: CAISESLELYEQYL. The chain combines TRBV10-3 with TRBJ2-7, with D uncertain. CDR1 and CDR2 from the germline V gene are ENHRY and SYGVKD. Trimming removed 0 bases from V and 3 bases from J, with 9 bases in between. This CDR3 comprises 14 residues.

Notes on this clonotype: The junction shows a germline mismatch at one end, possibly a read error. The CDR3 spells CASSEGDRGWDTQYF. As DNA, the CDR3 is TGCGCCAGCAGTGAAGGCGACAGGGGATGGGATACGCAGTATTTT. The genes are TRBV6-1 and TRBJ2-3, with TRBD1 identical over 8 bases. CDR3 length equals 15 residues. CDR1 MNHNS and CDR2 SASEGT come from the germline V gene.

The table lists this clonotype with a count of one. This could be a read error, since a much larger clone is one nucleotide away. The chain combines TRBV6-1 with TRBJ2-1; D unclear. CDR1 is MNHNS, CDR2 SASEGT, per germline. The length of the CDR3 is 15 residues. V was clipped by 7 bases and J by 0 bases, with 13 bases between them. The CDR3 DNA follows: TGTGCCAGCATTTTAACGGTAGGCTCCTACAATGAGCAGTTCTTC. Translating it yields CASILTVGSYNEQFF.

Turning to this clonotype: Lacking the conserved final phenylalanine or tryptophan, this CDR3 likely reflects a read error. The V and J genes are TRBV24-1 and TRBJ2-3; 8 nucleotides agree with TRBD1. This CDR3 contains 16 residues. Germline V gene sequence: CDR1 KGHDR, CDR2 SFDVKD. Unmatched junction bases numbered 11, after V lost 4 bases and J lost 6 bases. CDR3 DNA: TGTGCCACCAGTGACCCACGGACAGGGCAAGGGGATACGCAGTATTCT. Translated: CATSDPRTGQGDTQYS.

This clonotype was detected once. A much larger clone differs from this one at a single base, so this may be a read error. J is TRBJ2-5 and V is TRBV6-1; 9 positions match TRBD1. Germline V gives CDR1 MNHNS, CDR2 SASEGT. The CDR3 spans 15 residues. The CDR3 is CASSDPRQGVRAQCF. The CDR3 DNA reads TGTGCCAGCAGTGATCCCCGACAGGGGGTAAGGGCCCAGTGCTTC.

A word on this clonotype: A much larger clone lies a single base off, so this may be a read error. This chain connects TRBV6-5 to TRBJ2-2; 8 positions match TRBD2. The CDR3 is 15 amino acids. Germline-derived CDR1 and CDR2 are MNHEY and SVGAGI. The trim removed 7 bases at V and 5 bases at J, leaving 9 bases unmatched. CDR3 in amino acids: CASTFGRVRTGELFF. As DNA, the CDR3 is TGTGCCAGCACCTTCGGGAGGGTCCGAACCGGGGAGCTGTTTTTT.

In its sample, this clonotype was seen many times. The chain carries TRBV29-1 and TRBJ1-3, with D perhaps matching TRBD1 (6 bases). The CDR3 is 14 residues long. CDR1 and CDR2 from the germline V gene are SQVTM and ANQGSEA. The V end was cut by 7 bases, the J end by 5 bases, with 18 bases between. The CDR3 sequence is CSAANPRGRNTIYF. The CDR3 DNA follows: TGCAGCGCCGCAAACCCCAGGGGCCGAAACACCATATATTTT. Full variable domain (rest looked up from reference TRBV29-1 and TRBJ1-3): SAVISQKPSRDICQRGTSLTIQCQVDSQVTMMFWYRQQPGQSLTLIATANQGSEATYESGFVIDKFPISRPNLTFSTLTVSNMSPEDSSIYLCSAANPRGRNTIYFGEGSWLTVV.

This clonotype occurred a few times. The J gene is TRBJ2-5, the V gene TRBV28; 11 bases are a match to TRBD2. After removal of 8 bases from V and 4 bases from J, the junction contained 9 bases not matched to a gene. This CDR3 region has 15 residues. The germline V gene encodes CDR1 MDHEN and CDR2 SYDVKM. The CDR3 reads CASGGTSGSRETQYF. The CDR3 nucleotides are TGTGCCAGCGGGGGTACTAGCGGGAGCAGAGAGACCCAGTACTTC.